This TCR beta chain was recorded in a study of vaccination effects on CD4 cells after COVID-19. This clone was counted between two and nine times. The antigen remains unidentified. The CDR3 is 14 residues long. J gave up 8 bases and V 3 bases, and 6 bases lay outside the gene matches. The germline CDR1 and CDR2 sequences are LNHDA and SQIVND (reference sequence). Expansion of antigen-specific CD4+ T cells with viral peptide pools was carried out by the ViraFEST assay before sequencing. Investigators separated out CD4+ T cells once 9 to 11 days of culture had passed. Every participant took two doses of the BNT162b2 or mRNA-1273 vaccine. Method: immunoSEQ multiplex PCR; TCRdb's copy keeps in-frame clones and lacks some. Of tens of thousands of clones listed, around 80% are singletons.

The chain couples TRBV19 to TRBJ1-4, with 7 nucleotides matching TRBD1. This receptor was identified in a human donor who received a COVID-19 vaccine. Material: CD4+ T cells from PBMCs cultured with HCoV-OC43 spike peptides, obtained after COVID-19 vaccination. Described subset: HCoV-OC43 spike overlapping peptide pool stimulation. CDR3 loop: CASSIATGTEKLFF. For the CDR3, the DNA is TGTGCCAGTAGTATCGCGACAGGGACGGAAAAACTGTTTTTT.